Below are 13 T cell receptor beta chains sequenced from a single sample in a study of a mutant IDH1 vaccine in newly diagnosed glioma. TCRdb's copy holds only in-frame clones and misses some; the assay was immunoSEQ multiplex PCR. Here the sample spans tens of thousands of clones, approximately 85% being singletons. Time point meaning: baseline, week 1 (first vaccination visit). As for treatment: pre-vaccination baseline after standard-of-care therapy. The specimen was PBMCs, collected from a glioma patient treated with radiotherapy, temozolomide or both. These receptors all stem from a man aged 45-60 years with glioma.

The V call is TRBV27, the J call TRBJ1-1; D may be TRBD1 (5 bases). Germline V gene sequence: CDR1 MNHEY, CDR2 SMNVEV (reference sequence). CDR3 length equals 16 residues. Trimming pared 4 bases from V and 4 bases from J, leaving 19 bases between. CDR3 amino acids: CASSSGRALFSTEAFF. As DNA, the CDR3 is TGTGCCAGCAGTTCGGGCAGGGCCTTGTTTTCCACTGAAGCTTTCTTT.

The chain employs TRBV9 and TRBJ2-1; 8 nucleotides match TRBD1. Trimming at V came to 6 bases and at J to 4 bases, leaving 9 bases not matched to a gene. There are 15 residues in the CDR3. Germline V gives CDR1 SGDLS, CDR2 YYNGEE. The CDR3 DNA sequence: TGTGCCAGCACCCAGGGGGCAGGGGGGTACAATGAGCAGTTCTTC. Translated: CASTQGAGGYNEQFF.

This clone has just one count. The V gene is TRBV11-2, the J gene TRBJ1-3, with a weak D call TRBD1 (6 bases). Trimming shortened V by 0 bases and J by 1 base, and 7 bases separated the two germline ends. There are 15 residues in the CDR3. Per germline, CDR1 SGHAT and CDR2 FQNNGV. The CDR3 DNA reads TGTGCCAGCAGCTTAGACAGGGGATCTGGAAACACCATATATTTT. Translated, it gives CASSLDRGSGNTIYF.

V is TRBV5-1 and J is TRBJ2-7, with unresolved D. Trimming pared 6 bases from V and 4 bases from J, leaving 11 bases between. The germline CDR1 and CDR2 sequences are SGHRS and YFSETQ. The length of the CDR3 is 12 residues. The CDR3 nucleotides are TGCGCCAGCACCGCTAATTCATACGAGCAGTACTTC. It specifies CASTANSYEQYF.

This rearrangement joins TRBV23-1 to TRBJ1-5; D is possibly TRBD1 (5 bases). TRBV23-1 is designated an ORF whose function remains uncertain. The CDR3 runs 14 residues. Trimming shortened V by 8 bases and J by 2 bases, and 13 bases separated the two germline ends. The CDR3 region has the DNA TGCGCCAGCCCTCGGGGGGTTCGCAATCAGCCCCAGCATTTT. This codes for CASPRGVRNQPQHF.

The CDR3 protein is CASSLFDRVSYGYTF. The DNA for the CDR3 is TGTGCCAGCAGCTTGTTCGACAGGGTATCATATGGCTACACCTTC. The chain has TRBV5-6 and TRBJ1-2; TRBD1 matches at 7 bases. After removal of 1 base from V and 5 bases from J, the junction contained 8 bases not matched to a gene. The CDR3 extends over 15 amino acids. Per the germline V gene, CDR1 is SGHDT and CDR2 is YYEEEE.

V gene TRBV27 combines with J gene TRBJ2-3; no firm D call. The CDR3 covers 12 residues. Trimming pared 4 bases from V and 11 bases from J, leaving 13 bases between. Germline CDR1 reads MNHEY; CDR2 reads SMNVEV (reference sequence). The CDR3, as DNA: TGTGCCAGCAGTTACCCGGGCCCCGGGCAGTATTTT. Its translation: CASSYPGPGQYF.

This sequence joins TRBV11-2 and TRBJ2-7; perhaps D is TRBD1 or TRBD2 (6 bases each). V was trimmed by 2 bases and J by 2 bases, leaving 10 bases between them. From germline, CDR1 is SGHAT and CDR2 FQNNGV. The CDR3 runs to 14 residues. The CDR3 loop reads CASSLLGGAYEQYF. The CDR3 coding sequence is TGTGCCAGCAGCTTATTGGGGGGCGCCTACGAGCAGTACTTC.

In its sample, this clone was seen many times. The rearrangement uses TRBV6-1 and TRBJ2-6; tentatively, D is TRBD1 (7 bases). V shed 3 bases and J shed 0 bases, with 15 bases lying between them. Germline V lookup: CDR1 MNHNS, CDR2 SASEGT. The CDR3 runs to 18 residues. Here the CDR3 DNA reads TGTGCCAGCAGTGATCACCAGGGGGGCCCCTCTGGGGCCAACGTCCTGACTTTC. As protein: CASSDHQGGPSGANVLTF.

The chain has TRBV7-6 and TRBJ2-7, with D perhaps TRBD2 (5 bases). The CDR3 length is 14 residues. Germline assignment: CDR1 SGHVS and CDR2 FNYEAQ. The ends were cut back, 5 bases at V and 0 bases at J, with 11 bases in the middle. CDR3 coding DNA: TGTGCCAGCAGCCCAGGAGGTAGCTCCTACGAGCAGTACTTC. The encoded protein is CASSPGGSSYEQYF.

CDR3 residues: CASTGRYPGQYF. The CDR3 DNA reads as TGTGCCAGCACTGGGAGGTACCCAGGGCAGTACTTC. V usage is TRBV2 and J usage is TRBJ2-7, with a weak D call TRBD2 (6 bases). Germline V gene sequence: CDR1 SNHLY, CDR2 FYNNEI. Trimming left V 7 bases short and J 9 bases short, with 16 bases between. The CDR3 has 12 amino acids.

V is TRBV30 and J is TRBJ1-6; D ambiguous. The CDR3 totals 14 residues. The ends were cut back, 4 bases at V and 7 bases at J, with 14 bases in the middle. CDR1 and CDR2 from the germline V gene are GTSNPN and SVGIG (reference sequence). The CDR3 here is CAWKDGSENSPLHF. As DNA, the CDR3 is TGTGCCTGGAAAGACGGGTCCGAAAATTCACCCCTCCACTTT. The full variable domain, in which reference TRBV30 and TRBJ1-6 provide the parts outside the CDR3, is SQTIHQWPATLVQPVGSPLSLECTVEGTSNPNLYWYRQAAGRGLQLLFYSVGIGQISSEVPQNLSASRPQDRQFILSSKKLLLSDSGFYLCAWKDGSENSPLHFGNGTRLTVT.

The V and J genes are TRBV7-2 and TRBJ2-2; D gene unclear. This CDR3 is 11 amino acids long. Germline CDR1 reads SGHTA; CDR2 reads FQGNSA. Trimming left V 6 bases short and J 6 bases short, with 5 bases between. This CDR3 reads CASRGAGELFF. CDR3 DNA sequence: TGTGCCAGCAGAGGTGCCGGGGAGCTGTTTTTT.